This T cell receptor (beta chain) was profiled in a study of blood T cell repertoires in COVID-19. Original analysis: Reference gene primer amplification gave estimated nucleated cell counts. The method was immunoSEQ multiplex PCR; TCRdb's version includes in-frame clones alone and lacks a portion of them. The DNA was the basis for D and trimming; V, J and clone size are from that table. The sample carries about 310,000 clones, about nine tenths recorded once. J gave up 0 bases and V 4 bases, and 12 bases lay outside the gene matches. Looked up from germline, CDR1 is SEHNR and CDR2 is FQNEAQ (reference sequence). CDR3 length: 18 amino acids.

Sequencing was done on a sample of peripheral blood. The V call is TRBV7-9, the J call TRBJ1-3; 7 positions agree with TRBD1. This TCR was recovered from a man over 45 with active or convalescent COVID-19. This CDR3 is CASSSPIGDSSSGNTIYF. The CDR3 DNA sequence: TGTGCCAGCAGCTCACCGATTGGGGACAGCAGCTCTGGAAACACCATATATTTT.